The next 16 T cell receptor beta chains were all read from a single sample in a study of blood T cell repertoires in COVID-19. Profiled with immunoSEQ multiplex PCR; TCRdb holds only in-frame clones, not every one. The repertoire holds 150,000 to 200,000 clones, around 67% seen once, with less than 3% in the top ten. The sample consisted of peripheral blood. The receptors stem from a woman of 80 years or more with acute or convalescent COVID-19.

The chain has TRBV2 and TRBJ1-3; a weak D match, TRBD1 (5 bases). V was trimmed by 2 bases and J by 0 bases, leaving 11 bases between them. The CDR3 sequence is 16 residues long. In germline, CDR1 is SNHLY, CDR2 FYNNEI. CDR3 sequence: CASSEWGRSSGNTIYF. CDR3 DNA: TGTGCCAGCAGTGAATGGGGCAGGTCCTCTGGAAACACCATATATTTT.

The V gene is TRBV6-5, the J gene TRBJ2-5, with a possible D match to TRBD1 (6 bases). The V and J ends lost 0 bases and 1 base respectively, with 9 bases between them. Germline CDR1 and CDR2: MNHEY and SVGAGI. CDR3 length equals 15 residues. The CDR3 loop is CASSYSQGSQETQYF. DNA for the CDR3: TGTGCCAGCAGTTACTCACAGGGTTCCCAAGAGACCCAGTACTTC.

This clone was seen more than once but under ten times. The genes are TRBV5-1 and TRBJ2-2; D is uncertain. Looked up from germline, CDR1 is SGHRS and CDR2 is YFSETQ. The CDR3 contains 15 residues. Trimming removed 2 bases at V and 7 bases at J, with 15 bases between. The CDR3 DNA is TGCGCCAGCAGCTTATTAGTCAGGAAAGACGGGGAGCTGTTTTTT. Translated: CASSLLVRKDGELFF.

The rearrangement uses TRBV5-1 and TRBJ1-6; 7 bases are a match to TRBD1. The CDR3 has 18 amino acids. Trimming at V came to 3 bases and at J to 8 bases, leaving 17 bases not matched to a gene. CDR1 is SGHRS, CDR2 YFSETQ, per germline. CDR3 sequence reads: CASSSLPGRTGEDSPLHF. CDR3 coding DNA: TGCGCCAGCAGCTCCCTCCCCGGCCGGACAGGCGAGGATTCACCCCTCCACTTT.

This clone is a singleton in its sample. V is TRBV13 and J is TRBJ2-5; TRBD2 agrees at 12 bases. The CDR3 totals 15 residues. After removal of 3 bases from V and 3 bases from J, the junction contained 2 bases not matched to a gene. Germline V gene sequence: CDR1 PRHDT, CDR2 FYEKMQ (reference sequence). CDR3 DNA: TGTGCCAGCAGCTTTTCTAGCGGGAGGGAAGAGACCCAGTACTTC. This codes for CASSFSSGREETQYF. Using reference TRBV13 and TRBJ2-5 for the parts outside the CDR3, the full variable domain is AAGVIQSPRHLIKEKRETATLKCYPIPRHDTVYWYQQGPGQDPQFLISFYEKMQSDKGSIPDRFSAQQFSDYHSELNMSSLELGDSALYFCASSFSSGREETQYFGPGTRLLVL.

This clone occurred once. Different DNA sequences within this sample yield the same CDR3. The rearrangement joins TRBV28 to TRBJ2-7; no firm D call. V was cut by 6 bases and J by 2 bases, with 20 bases left in between. The CDR3 totals 16 residues. Germline V lookup: CDR1 MDHEN, CDR2 SYDVKM. The DNA for the CDR3 is TGTGCCAGCAGCCTAGACGGTGGGTGGGTTCCCTACGAGCAGTACTTC. Translation gives CASSLDGGWVPYEQYF.

The chain carries TRBV6-2 or TRBV6-3 and TRBJ1-1, with D perhaps matching TRBD1 (6 bases). The CDR3 loop spans 16 amino acids. Per the germline V gene, CDR1 is MNHEY and CDR2 is SVGEGT. V was shortened by 2 bases and J by 0 bases, with 13 bases between the two germline ends. CDR3 in DNA: TGTGCCAGCAGTTACCCAAACGAGGGGGTGAACACTGAAGCTTTCTTT. Translating it yields CASSYPNEGVNTEAFF.

The genes are TRBV28 and TRBJ2-3; 7 bases are shared with TRBD1. The junction had 5 bases not matched to a gene; V was cut back by 5 bases and J by 3 bases. This CDR3 region has 14 residues. Germline loops: CDR1 MDHEN, CDR2 SYDVKM. The CDR3 bases are TGTGCCAGCAGTCGGGACAGAGTTACAGATACGCAGTATTTT. It codes for CASSRDRVTDTQYF.

The chain combines TRBV19 with TRBJ1-1; no reliable D call. The length of the CDR3 is 14 residues. V dropped 7 bases and J dropped 1 base, with 13 bases sitting between them. Germline CDR1 and CDR2: LNHDA and SQIVND (reference sequence). The CDR3 is CASNRVPENTEAFF. CDR3 in DNA: TGTGCCAGTAATCGGGTACCCGAGAACACTGAAGCTTTCTTT. Filled out from reference TRBV19 and TRBJ1-1, the complete variable domain reads DGGITQSPKYLFRKEGQNVTLSCEQNLNHDAMYWYRQDPGQGLRLIYYSQIVNDFQKGDIAEGYSVSREKKESFPLTVTSAQKNPTAFYLCASNRVPENTEAFFGQGTRLTVV.

The CDR3 DNA follows: TGTGCCAGTAGTTCGGGACAGTATAGCAATCAGCCCCAGCATTTT. It encodes CASSSGQYSNQPQHF. The V gene is TRBV19, the J gene TRBJ1-5; 7 nucleotides match TRBD1. The germline CDR1 and CDR2 sequences are LNHDA and SQIVND (reference sequence). The CDR3 totals 15 residues. Losses at the gene ends were 5 bases for V and 0 bases for J; bases not matched to a gene: 4.

This clone was found a few times. The chain employs TRBV18 and TRBJ2-5, with 9 bases lining up with TRBD1. Trimming took 6 bases from V and 2 from J; bases not matched to a gene: 1. From germline, CDR1 is KGHSH and CDR2 LQKENI. The CDR3 is 13 amino acids. The CDR3 sequence: CASSGTGQETQYF. For the CDR3, the DNA is TGTGCCAGCTCCGGGACAGGGCAAGAGACCCAGTACTTC.

The chain combines TRBV7-2 with TRBJ2-7; 8 bases agree with TRBD1. CDR3 length equals 14 residues. Germline trimming cut 4 bases from V and 6 bases from J; bases unmatched to any gene: 8. CDR1 and CDR2 (germline): SGHTA, FQGNSA. CDR3 in amino acids: CASSSRTGNPEQYF. The DNA for the CDR3 is TGTGCCAGCAGCTCTCGGACAGGGAATCCCGAGCAGTACTTC.

The gene calls are TRBV6-2 or TRBV6-3 and TRBJ2-1; D is uncertain. The V end was cut by 0 bases, the J end by 9 bases, with 6 bases between. Germline V gene data show CDR1 as MNHEY and CDR2 as SVGEGT. The CDR3 consists of 12 residues. CDR3 nucleotide sequence: TGTGCCAGCAGTTACTCGTCTATTGAGCAGTTCTTC. Translated: CASSYSSIEQFF.

This clone was counted between two and nine times. V and J are TRBV20-1 and TRBJ1-1, with D unclear. The CDR3 length is 11 residues. Trimming shortened V by 1 base and J by 6 bases, and 6 bases separated the two germline ends. CDR1 is DFQATT, CDR2 SNEGSKA, per germline (reference sequence). The CDR3 region is CSARGVAEAFF. The CDR3 region has the DNA TGCAGTGCTAGAGGAGTTGCTGAAGCTTTCTTT.

The V gene is TRBV2, the J gene TRBJ1-1; no clear D. The CDR3 loop spans 14 amino acids. Between the trimmed V and J ends, which lost 3 bases and 4 bases, there was a span of 12 bases. The germline CDR1 and CDR2 sequences are SNHLY and FYNNEI. Here the CDR3 DNA reads TGTGCCAGCAGTGAGGGGAGTTTGGGCACTGAAGCTTTCTTT. Translated: CASSEGSLGTEAFF.

This clone was counted a single time. The rearrangement uses TRBV27 and TRBJ1-5, with 8 bases aligning to TRBD1. The junction had 2 bases not matched to a gene; V was cut back by 0 bases and J by 4 bases. CDR3 length equals 15 residues. In germline, CDR1 is MNHEY, CDR2 SMNVEV (reference sequence). The CDR3: CASSLSRTGNQPQHF. Written as DNA, the CDR3 is TGTGCCAGCAGTTTATCTAGGACAGGGAATCAGCCCCAGCATTTT.